What follows are 29 T cell receptor beta chains derived from one specimen sequenced in a study of response to subunit inactivated influenza vaccine listed by TCRdb under 2018. Library construction relied on RT-PCR. Sequencing used an Illumina HiSeq 2500. The public reads were run again by TCRdb, first through fastp at Q25 and then through MiXCR, and only productive beta chains were kept. All rows with the same CDR3 protein become a single entry with the most common DNA and genes. This sample lists approximately 500,000 distinct CDR3 sequences; 14% were detected once. 11% of the sample is in the top ten clones. This specimen was PBMCs from blood, taken 11 to 12 days after vaccination. Every receptor here comes from a man aged 50-60 years who received an inactivated influenza vaccine. Donor details come from another sample of the same person, matched by shared clones.

This rearrangement joins TRBV20-1 to TRBJ1-4; 7 positions match TRBD1. The CDR3 extends over 15 amino acids. Germline-derived CDR1 and CDR2 are DFQATT and SNEGSKA (reference sequence). The junction had 8 bases not matched to a gene; V was cut back by 3 bases and J by 4 bases. The CDR3 sequence: CSARKRTGSNEKLFF. The DNA for the CDR3 is TGCAGTGCTAGGAAGCGGACAGGAAGTAATGAAAAACTGTTTTTT.

This clonotype was picked up a small number of times. The chain uses TRBV29-1 and TRBJ2-3; 7 bases fit TRBD1. Germline trimming cut 5 bases from V and 3 bases from J; bases unmatched to any gene: 14. CDR1 SQVTM and CDR2 ANQGSEA come from the germline V gene. The CDR3 is 16 residues long. The CDR3 region is CSVNAWTGGWTDTQYF. The CDR3, as DNA: TGCAGCGTTAACGCATGGACAGGTGGTTGGACAGATACGCAGTATTTT.

The chain carries TRBV15 and TRBJ2-7; possibly TRBD1 or TRBD2 for D (5 bases each). The ends were cut back, 0 bases at V and 2 bases at J, with 11 bases in the middle. In germline, CDR1 is LNHNV, CDR2 YYDKDF (reference sequence). The CDR3 is made up of 15 amino acids. DNA for the CDR3: TGTGCCACCAGCAGAGATCCCGGGGCAGCCTACGAGCAGTACTTC. Translated, it gives CATSRDPGAAYEQYF.

The chain carries TRBV12-3 or TRBV12-4 and TRBJ2-7; no firm D call. CDR3 size: 13 residues. The germline V and J ends were trimmed by 4 bases and 4 bases, with 11 bases remaining between them. CDR3 residues: CASSSLIEYEQYF. The CDR3 bases are TGTGCCAGCAGTTCCCTAATCGAGTACGAGCAGTACTTC.

The chain combines TRBV5-4 with TRBJ2-3, with 7 bases aligning to TRBD1. The CDR3 loop spans 16 amino acids. The trim removed 0 bases at V and 1 base at J, leaving 5 bases unmatched. The germline gives CDR1 SGHNT, CDR2 YYREEE (reference sequence). CDR3 nucleotide sequence: TGTGCCAGCAGCTTGGCCAAGGGGGCCCGCACAGATACGCAGTATTTT. Residues: CASSLAKGARTDTQYF.

The table lists this clonotype with a few counts. V gene TRBV6-5 combines with J gene TRBJ2-2; 9 bases align to TRBD1. The V and J ends lost 0 bases and 7 bases, in that order; junction bases with no gene match: 6. This CDR3 spans 16 amino acids. The germline CDR1 and CDR2 sequences are MNHEY and SVGAGI. The CDR3 sequence is CASSYSNRGRGGELFF. Written as DNA, the CDR3 is TGTGCCAGCAGTTACTCGAACAGGGGGCGTGGCGGGGAGCTGTTTTTT.

V is TRBV28 and J is TRBJ1-1; no firm D call. Trimming cost V 5 bases and J 8 bases, with 12 bases left between them. Germline V gives CDR1 MDHEN, CDR2 SYDVKM. The CDR3 runs to 12 residues. The CDR3 coding sequence is TGTGCCAGCAGTCAGACCTTCCTAGAAGCTTTCTTT. It codes for CASSQTFLEAFF.

The CDR3 spells CAWSVLVSGRARTGELFF. The CDR3 DNA follows: TGTGCCTGGAGTGTACTTGTTAGCGGGAGGGCCAGGACCGGGGAGCTGTTTTTT. The chain carries TRBV30 and TRBJ2-2; 11 bases match TRBD2. Germline V gene sequence: CDR1 GTSNPN, CDR2 SVGIG (reference sequence). This CDR3 region has 18 residues. Trimming took 0 bases from V and 5 from J; bases not matched to a gene: 11.

J is TRBJ2-7 and V is TRBV20-1, with D unresolved. This CDR3 has 13 amino acids. Germline lookup yields CDR1 DFQATT and CDR2 SNEGSKA (reference sequence). The ends were cut back, 1 base at V and 3 bases at J, with 10 bases in the middle. CDR3 residues: CSARVLHGYEQYF. The CDR3 DNA reads as TGCAGTGCTAGAGTCCTCCATGGCTACGAGCAGTACTTC.

This clonotype was observed a few times. The CDR3 DNA sequence: TGTGCCAGCAGCCGGGGGGAGCGGGAGCTGTTTTTT. This sequence encodes CASSRGERELFF. This chain connects TRBV3-1 to TRBJ2-2; a weak D match, TRBD2 (6 bases). Trimming took 4 bases from V and 9 from J, leaving 9 bases between them. Germline V CDR1 and CDR2: LGHDT, YNNKEL (reference sequence). This CDR3 is 12 amino acids long.

The V and J genes are TRBV11-2 and TRBJ2-1; weak D call: TRBD2 (6 bases). V gave up 3 bases and J gave up 4 bases, with 10 bases separating them. This CDR3 spans 14 amino acids. The germline V gene encodes CDR1 SGHAT and CDR2 FQNNGV. Here the CDR3 reads CASSLASEYNEQFF. The DNA of the CDR3 is TGTGCCAGCAGCTTGGCTAGCGAGTACAATGAGCAGTTCTTC.

The chain carries TRBV20-1 and TRBJ2-1; no reliable D call. The V and J ends lost 5 bases and 8 bases respectively, with 16 bases between them. The V gene's germline CDR1 is DFQATT and CDR2 SNEGSKA (reference sequence). This CDR3 has 13 amino acids. In DNA, the CDR3 is TGCAGTGCTGCCGAAAGACTCGTCGATGAGCAGTTCTTC. Amino acid sequence: CSAAERLVDEQFF.

The chain couples TRBV5-6 to TRBJ2-1; TRBD2 agrees at 8 bases. Germline CDR1 and CDR2: SGHDT and YYEEEE. V dropped 5 bases and J dropped 4; count of bases not matched to a gene: 11. This CDR3 has 16 residues. This CDR3 is CASSSIRGGTYNEQFF. The CDR3 coding sequence is TGTGCCAGCAGTTCTATTCGGGGGGGGACGTACAATGAGCAGTTCTTC.

There are a few counts of this clonotype. The chain combines TRBV5-1 with TRBJ2-3, with TRBD2 matching over 7 bases. The CDR3 runs to 14 residues. With 0 bases clipped from V and 5 bases from J, the junction kept 3 bases outside the gene matches. Germline V gene lookup returns CDR1 SGHRS and CDR2 YFSETQ. Here the CDR3 DNA reads TGCGCCAGCAGCTTGGGGGTAGCGGGAGATACGCAGTATTTT. Its protein is CASSLGVAGDTQYF.

J is TRBJ2-7 and V is TRBV29-1, with 8 positions matching TRBD1. Germline V lookup: CDR1 SQVTM, CDR2 ANQGSEA. There are 13 residues in the CDR3. The trim removed 3 bases at V and 7 bases at J, leaving 8 bases unmatched. The CDR3 reads CSVDGQGAGEQYF. DNA of the CDR3: TGCAGCGTTGATGGTCAGGGGGCGGGGGAGCAGTACTTC.

This chain uses TRBV20-1 with TRBJ1-1; no reliable D call. Germline CDR1 DFQATT, CDR2 SNEGSKA (reference sequence). V was trimmed by 0 bases and J by 2 bases, leaving 22 bases between them. This CDR3 has 18 amino acids. The CDR3 here is CSARDSLRKGLLNTEAFF. The DNA of the CDR3 is TGCAGTGCTAGAGATTCGTTACGGAAAGGGCTCCTAAACACTGAAGCTTTCTTT.

This clonotype was counted between two and nine times. The genes are TRBV12-3 or TRBV12-4 and TRBJ2-1; 9 bases are shared with TRBD2. The trim removed 2 bases at V and 8 bases at J, leaving 16 bases unmatched. This CDR3 is 18 amino acids long. The CDR3 bases are TGTGCCAGCAGTTTATCGGCTCTGGAGCGGGAGGTTCGGGATGAGCAGTTCTTC. Residues: CASSLSALEREVRDEQFF.

This clonotype has more than one count but fewer than ten. The V and J genes are TRBV30 and TRBJ2-6; no reliable D call. Germline CDR1 reads GTSNPN; CDR2 reads SVGIG (reference sequence). V lost 1 base and J 0 bases, leaving 4 bases between the germline ends. The CDR3 runs 14 residues. The CDR3 spells CAWSAGSGANVLTF. For the CDR3, the DNA is TGTGCCTGGAGTGCCGGCTCTGGGGCCAACGTCCTGACTTTC. The whole variable domain, filled in from reference TRBV30 and TRBJ2-6, reads SQTIHQWPATLVQPVGSPLSLECTVEGTSNPNLYWYRQAAGRGLQLLFYSVGIGQISSEVPQNLSASRPQDRQFILSSKKLLLSDSGFYLCAWSAGSGANVLTFGAGSRLTVL.

The CDR3 loop reads CSADFRGSSYNSPLHF. The DNA of the CDR3 is TGCAGTGCTGATTTTAGGGGGAGCTCCTATAATTCACCCCTCCACTTT. The chain couples TRBV20-1 to TRBJ1-6; TRBD1 is a possible D gene (6 bases). The length of the CDR3 is 16 residues. CDR1 and CDR2 from the germline V gene are DFQATT and SNEGSKA (reference sequence). Trimming shortened V by 5 bases and J by 0 bases, and 14 bases separated the two germline ends.

This clonotype appeared a few times. V usage is TRBV14 and J usage is TRBJ2-3; unclear D gene. Per the germline V gene, CDR1 is SGHDN and CDR2 is FVKESK. The V gene lost 0 bases and the J gene lost 0 bases, with 10 bases spanning the gap. CDR3 length: 16 residues. The CDR3 DNA reads as TGTGCCAGCAGCCAAGATTCAGGAACCAGCACAGATACGCAGTATTTT. This codes for CASSQDSGTSTDTQYF.

The sample holds a few counts of this clonotype. CDR3 sequence (DNA): TGTGCCAGCAGTTACGGCCCGCCAACCGGGGCATCGCAGTTCTTC. Protein sequence: CASSYGPPTGASQFF. J is TRBJ2-1 and V is TRBV6-2 or TRBV6-3, with D possibly called TRBD1 or TRBD2 (5 bases each). The CDR3 contains 15 residues. V was shortened by 2 bases and J by 12 bases, with 20 bases between the two germline ends. The germline gives CDR1 MNHEY, CDR2 SVGEGT.

The chain has TRBV6-5 and TRBJ2-1, with D tentatively TRBD1 or TRBD2 (5 bases each). This CDR3 has 11 amino acids. CDR1 MNHEY and CDR2 SVGAGI come from the germline V gene. V lost 9 bases and J lost 9, with 12 bases in between. The CDR3 DNA is TGTGCCAGTAGAGGGGTGAGTGAGCAGTTCTTC. Translation: CASRGVSEQFF.

This clonotype appeared a single time. The junction departs from germline at one end; a sequencing error may be responsible. The chain employs TRBV7-2 and TRBJ2-2; D might be TRBD1 (5 bases). The CDR3 is 14 residues long. Germline lookup yields CDR1 SGHTA and CDR2 FQGNSA. The CDR3 region has the DNA TGTGCCACCAGCTTAGTGCCCAGGGCCGGGGAGCTGTTTTTT. It is translated as CATSLVPRAGELFF.

This clonotype appeared a few times. This chain uses TRBV6-6 with TRBJ2-7; tentatively, D is TRBD2 (6 bases). This CDR3 region has 13 residues. V lost 10 bases and J lost 0, with 13 bases in between. Germline loops: CDR1 MNHNY, CDR2 SVGAGI (reference sequence). Here the CDR3 reads CATSRESSYEQYF. The CDR3 DNA sequence: TGTGCCACGTCCCGGGAGAGCTCCTACGAGCAGTACTTC.

The sample holds many counts of this clonotype. The rearrangement links TRBV5-1 to TRBJ2-7, with D unclear. Per germline, CDR1 SGHRS and CDR2 YFSETQ. This CDR3 comprises 15 residues. Trimming cost V 5 bases and J 0 bases, with 15 bases left between them. The CDR3, as DNA: TGCGCCAGCAGTGAGACCTTCCCCAACTCCTACGAGCAGTACTTC. Protein: CASSETFPNSYEQYF. The full variable domain, rest sourced from reference TRBV5-1 and TRBJ2-7, is KAGVTQTPRYLIKTRGQQVTLSCSPISGHRSVSWYQQTPGQGLQFLFEYFSETQRNKGNFPGRFSGRQFSNSRSEMNVSTLELGDSALYLCASSETFPNSYEQYFGPGTRLTVT.

This clonotype was detected a few times. The chain is built from TRBV7-2 and TRBJ2-7; 14 nucleotides match TRBD2. Losses at the gene ends were 3 bases for V and 4 bases for J; bases not matched to a gene: 5. Germline V CDR1 and CDR2: SGHTA, FQGNSA. The CDR3 spans 16 residues. The CDR3 reads CASSFSGLAGAYEQYF. The CDR3, as DNA: TGTGCCAGCAGCTTTTCGGGACTAGCGGGGGCGTACGAGCAGTACTTC.

The V and J genes are TRBV9 and TRBJ2-5; D is ambiguous. Germline values: CDR1 SGDLS, CDR2 YYNGEE. This CDR3 spans 14 amino acids. V was cut by 0 bases and J by 5 bases, with 11 bases left in between. CDR3 sequence: CASSVDGYGETQYF. CDR3 DNA: TGTGCCAGCAGCGTAGACGGGTACGGCGAGACCCAGTACTTC.

This clonotype has a handful of counts. The chain carries TRBV28 and TRBJ2-2; D uncertain. The CDR3 runs to 13 residues. The germline CDR1 and CDR2 sequences are MDHEN and SYDVKM. V shed 9 bases and J shed 1 base, with 9 bases lying between them. For the CDR3, the DNA is TGTGCCAGTTTGGTGGTGAACACCGGGGAGCTGTTTTTT. Its protein is CASLVVNTGELFF.

The rearrangement uses TRBV11-2 and TRBJ2-5; 7 positions agree with TRBD2. Losses at the gene ends were 5 bases for V and 1 base for J; bases not matched to a gene: 7. The CDR3 runs 15 residues. Germline CDR1 SGHAT, CDR2 FQNNGV. The CDR3 loop reads CASSQRASGQETQYF. DNA for the CDR3: TGTGCCAGCAGCCAACGGGCTAGCGGCCAAGAGACCCAGTACTTC.